This TCR beta chain stems from a study of T-cell memory formation after mild COVID-19. Study as a whole: There were largely donor-specific TCR clusters.

5'RACE with constant-segment primers built TCRalpha and TCRbeta cDNA libraries with UMIs. In TCRdb, the 5' RACE reads were re-called with MiXCR into one record per CDR3 protein. The table has 200,000 or so distinct CDR3 sequences, over 7.5% seen once. The CDR3 runs to 14 residues. The germline gives CDR1 DFQATT, CDR2 SNEGSKA (reference sequence). V gave up 2 bases and J gave up 2 bases; unmatched junction bases: 2. Concerning this clonotype: Its antigen is undetermined.

Study results and caveats: Second-wave clones with a day 37 peak had unconfirmed SARS-CoV-2 specificity. Prior to infection, memory already included some responding clones, suggesting cross-reactive memory joined.

The specimen was PBMCs or a T cell subset sorted from them (not recorded which). This receptor was identified in a man aged 18 to 30 who had mild COVID-19 (a few samples of this study predate the infection). Cell type and time point are not known. V is TRBV20-1 and J is TRBJ1-4; 7 bases fit TRBD1. The CDR3, as DNA: TGCAGTGCTAGACACAGGGGTACTAATGAAAAACTGTTTTTT. It encodes CSARHRGTNEKLFF.